This T cell receptor (beta chain) was recovered during a study of T cells expressing NK-cell markers. Study outcomes and limitations: A handful of donors showed these clonotypes also leading the CD3+CD56-NKG2C+ fraction. Whether expanded NKG2C-expressing T cell clones recognize HCMV is unknown.

cDNA encoding TCR beta was synthesized via 5'RACE template switching incorporating UMIs. TCRdb reprocessed the 5' RACE reads, with one entry per CDR3 protein and no DNA. Found here are approximately 440,000 distinct CDR3 sequences; the top ten clones hold roughly 1.4%. The CDR3 contains 15 residues. Germline V gene data show CDR1 as SGHDN and CDR2 as FVKESK. Points on this clonotype: What it binds is not known.

Source material: blood T cells: a sorted CD56 or NKG2C T cell subset, CD4+ or CD8+ T cells, or bulk PBMC T cells (not recorded which). The rearrangement uses TRBV14 and TRBJ2-2; TCRdb's D call, TRBD2, is unchecked because there is no DNA. The TCR comes from a woman between 45 and 65 years old in good health. This chain's CDR3 is CASSQALAGVGELFF.